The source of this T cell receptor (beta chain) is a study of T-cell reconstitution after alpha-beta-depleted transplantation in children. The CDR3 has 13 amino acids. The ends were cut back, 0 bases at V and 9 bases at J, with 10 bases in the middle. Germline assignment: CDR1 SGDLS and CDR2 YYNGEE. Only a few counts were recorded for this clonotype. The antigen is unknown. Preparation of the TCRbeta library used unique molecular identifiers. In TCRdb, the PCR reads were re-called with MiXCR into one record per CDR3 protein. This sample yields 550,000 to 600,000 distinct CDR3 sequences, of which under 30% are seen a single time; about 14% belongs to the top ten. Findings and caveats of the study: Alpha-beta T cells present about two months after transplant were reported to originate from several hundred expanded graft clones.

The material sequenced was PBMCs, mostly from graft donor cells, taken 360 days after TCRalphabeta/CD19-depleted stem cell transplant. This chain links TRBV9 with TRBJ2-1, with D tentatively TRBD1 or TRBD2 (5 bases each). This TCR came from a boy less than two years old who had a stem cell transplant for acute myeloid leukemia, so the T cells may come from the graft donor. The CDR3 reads CASSVGSGGEQFF. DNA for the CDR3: TGTGCCAGCAGCGTAGGTTCTGGGGGTGAGCAGTTCTTC.